The clone carrying this TCR beta chain was seen more than once but under ten times. Antigen specificity is unknown. What was sequenced were expressed TCRB transcripts, since all of the isolated RNA had been reverse transcribed. Produced via immunoSEQ multiplex PCR; TCRdb's table is partial and in-frame only. The data contain about 290,000 clones, around 7.3% of them singletons. These data are taken from a study of beta chain features in type 1 diabetes. The CDR3 totals 14 residues. Germline V gene data show CDR1 as LNHNV and CDR2 as YYDKDF (reference sequence). V lost 0 bases, J lost 5 bases, and 10 bases lay in between. The study's findings and limits: Within each of all four CD4+ subsets, Type 1 diabetes patients had TCRB CDR3s that were moderately but significantly shorter.

The TCR comes from a woman between 18 and 29 years old in good health. V gene TRBV15 combines with J gene TRBJ1-1; D gene uncertain. Sequencing was performed on central memory CD4+ T cells from blood. The CDR3 spells CATSRDRKGTEAFF. The CDR3 DNA is TGTGCCACCAGCAGAGATAGGAAAGGGACTGAAGCTTTCTTT. Full variable domain (rest looked up from reference TRBV15 and TRBJ1-1): DAMVIQNPRYQVTQFGKPVTLSCSQTLNHNVMYWYQQKSSQAPKLLFHYYDKDFNNEADTPDNFQSRRPNTSFCFLDIRSPGLGDTAMYLCATSRDRKGTEAFFGQGTRLTVV.